A single sample is the source of the 20 T cell receptor beta chains below, sequenced in a study of T cells in localized non-small cell lung cancer. Assay: immunoSEQ multiplex PCR; the TCRdb copy retains only in-frame clones and omits some. Of approximately 24,000 clones listed, approximately 90% are singletons. This sample comprised peripheral blood, obtained before any cancer treatment. These TCRs come from a female donor at least 60 years old with stage II squamous cell lung carcinoma.

This clone occurred once. The chain is built from TRBV12-5 and TRBJ2-1, with D hard to call. This CDR3 is built from 11 residues. With 6 bases removed from V and 3 bases from J, the gap between germline ends came to 3 bases. The germline V gene encodes CDR1 LGHNT and CDR2 FRNRAP. The CDR3 region has the DNA TGTGCTAGTGGCTTCTACAATGAGCAGTTCTTC. Protein: CASGFYNEQFF.

The DNA for the CDR3 is TGTGCCAGCAGCTTAGTCGGACAGGGAGGTGAAGCTTTCTTT. It encodes CASSLVGQGGEAFF. The chain has TRBV7-2 and TRBJ1-1; TRBD1 matches 8 bases. The ends lost 1 base at V and 7 bases at J; junction bases unmatched: 5. The CDR3 extends over 14 amino acids. Germline CDR1 and CDR2: SGHTA and FQGNSA.

The rearrangement links TRBV7-2 to TRBJ2-1; D gene unclear. This CDR3 has 14 residues. Trimming took 0 bases from V and 5 from J, leaving 8 bases between them. Germline V gives CDR1 SGHTA, CDR2 FQGNSA. The CDR3 protein is CASSLAYGHNEQFF. In DNA form, the CDR3 reads TGTGCCAGCAGCTTAGCGTACGGACACAATGAGCAGTTCTTC.

This clone appeared a few times. V gene TRBV6-5 combines with J gene TRBJ2-2; D may match TRBD1 or TRBD2 (5 bases each). This CDR3 has 14 residues. V was shortened by 2 bases and J by 9 bases, with 13 bases between the two germline ends. Germline V gene data show CDR1 as MNHEY and CDR2 as SVGAGI. CDR3 loop: CASSYGTQSRELFF. The DNA of the CDR3 is TGTGCCAGCAGTTACGGGACCCAAAGTCGGGAGCTGTTTTTT.

The gene calls are TRBV29-1 and TRBJ2-1, with D uncertain. The CDR3 runs to 13 residues. The V gene's germline CDR1 is SQVTM and CDR2 ANQGSEA. V shed 4 bases and J shed 5 bases, with 12 bases lying between them. CDR3 sequence reads: CSVGPGSDNEQFF. DNA for the CDR3: TGCAGCGTTGGGCCGGGCAGCGACAATGAGCAGTTCTTC.

The gene calls are TRBV5-1 and TRBJ2-1; 7 bases match TRBD2. The V gene's germline CDR1 is SGHRS and CDR2 YFSETQ. The CDR3 has 14 residues. V gave up 3 bases and J gave up 6 bases; unmatched junction bases: 6. The CDR3 here is CASSSGTKGNEQFF. CDR3 DNA: TGCGCCAGCAGCTCCGGGACTAAGGGCAATGAGCAGTTCTTC.

The rearrangement links TRBV11-3 to TRBJ1-1; 9 nucleotides align to TRBD1. This CDR3 has 17 residues. The V gene's germline CDR1 is SGHNT and CDR2 YENEEA. The junction had 10 bases not matched to a gene; V was cut back by 5 bases and J by 0 bases. The chain's CDR3 is CASSPGQGGSMNTEAFF. The CDR3 region has the DNA TGTGCCAGCAGCCCGGGACAGGGAGGGAGCATGAACACTGAAGCTTTCTTT.

The rearrangement joins TRBV9 to TRBJ1-5; TRBD1 might be the D (5 bases). The CDR3 is 13 amino acids. Germline V lookup: CDR1 SGDLS, CDR2 YYNGEE. Trimming removed 3 bases at V and 6 bases at J, with 10 bases between. CDR3 nucleotides: TGTGCCAGCAGCGACCAGGGTTTTCAGCCCCAGCATTTT. Its protein product is CASSDQGFQPQHF.

This clone was recorded once. The CDR3 sequence is CASSEGAGELFF. The CDR3 bases are TGTGCCAGCAGTGAGGGGGCCGGGGAGCTGTTTTTT. V and J are TRBV2 and TRBJ2-2; the D gene could be TRBD1 or TRBD2 (5 bases each). V shed 3 bases and J shed 6 bases, with 5 bases lying between them. Germline V gene lookup returns CDR1 SNHLY and CDR2 FYNNEI. The CDR3 length is 12 residues.

The V gene is TRBV5-1, the J gene TRBJ1-3; D unclear. CDR1 is SGHRS and CDR2 is YFSETQ in the germline V gene. The length of the CDR3 is 16 residues. Trimming took off 0 bases at V and 0 bases at J, with 10 bases between the two ends. This chain's CDR3 is CASSLAVTSSGNTIYF. The DNA for the CDR3 is TGCGCCAGCAGCTTGGCGGTCACTAGCTCTGGAAACACCATATATTTT.

DNA for the CDR3: TGTGCCAGCAGTATAGCGGGGGGTCCCTACAATGAGCAGTTCTTC. It yields the protein CASSIAGGPYNEQFF. V and J are TRBV2 and TRBJ2-1; TRBD2 matches 10 bases. V trimming: 5 bases; J trimming: 2 bases; junction bases outside the gene matches: 3. The germline V gene has CDR1 SNHLY and CDR2 FYNNEI. This CDR3 contains 15 residues.

This sequence joins TRBV20-1 and TRBJ2-5; no clear D gene. The CDR3 contains 11 residues. The V end lost 6 bases, the J end lost 0 bases, and 5 bases lay between the germline ends. Germline V gene data show CDR1 as DFQATT and CDR2 as SNEGSKA (reference sequence). The DNA of the CDR3 is TGCAGTGCGATCAACCAAGAGACCCAGTACTTC. Translated: CSAINQETQYF.

The chain links TRBV30 to TRBJ2-5, with 13 bases lining up with TRBD2. CDR1 and CDR2 (germline): GTSNPN, SVGIG (reference sequence). J was trimmed by 4 bases and V by 0 bases; bases with no gene match: 2. The CDR3 has 15 amino acids. As DNA, the CDR3 is TGTGCCTGGAGTGTACGGACTAGCGGGAGAGAGACCCAGTACTTC. Amino acids: CAWSVRTSGRETQYF.

This chain joins TRBV11-2 and TRBJ2-7; D might be TRBD2 (5 bases). Germline V lookup: CDR1 SGHAT, CDR2 FQNNGV. This CDR3 region has 15 residues. Trimming removed 2 bases from V and 4 bases from J, with 15 bases in between. The CDR3, as DNA: TGTGCCAGCAGCTTAAGACGGGGAGTGTCTTACGAGCAGTACTTC. Its translation: CASSLRRGVSYEQYF.

The chain has TRBV4-1 and TRBJ1-1, with D possibly matching TRBD1 (6 bases). Trimming took 4 bases from V and 0 from J, leaving 9 bases between them. This CDR3 region has 14 residues. Germline assignment: CDR1 MGHRA and CDR2 YSYEKL. The CDR3, as DNA: TGCGCCAGCAGCCGACAGGTTTTGAACACTGAAGCTTTCTTT. Translation gives CASSRQVLNTEAFF.

This clone was seen a few times. The chain joins TRBV4-3 to TRBJ2-7; a weak D match, TRBD1 (5 bases). The CDR3 sequence is 12 residues long. Germline V CDR1 and CDR2: LGHNA, YSLEER. Trimming cost V 1 base and J 9 bases, with 10 bases left between them. CDR3 residues: CASSQGLGPQYF. Here the CDR3 DNA reads TGCGCCAGCAGCCAAGGCCTGGGGCCGCAGTACTTC.

The gene calls are TRBV6-5 and TRBJ2-7; D gene uncertain. This CDR3 is 13 amino acids long. CDR1 MNHEY and CDR2 SVGAGI come from the germline V gene. V lost 6 bases and J lost 2, with 11 bases in between. The CDR3 region is CASSLLGPYEQYF. As DNA, the CDR3 is TGTGCCAGCAGCTTGCTAGGGCCCTACGAGCAGTACTTC.

Of note for this clone: A read error may produce the germline difference seen at one junction end. The DNA of the CDR3 is TGTGCCAGCAGCTTGCCATCCGGGGAAGGGAACACTGAAACTTTCTTT. Protein: CASSLPSGEGNTETFF. The chain uses TRBV7-2 and TRBJ1-1; D is unresolved. Germline V gene sequence: CDR1 SGHTA, CDR2 FQGNSA. This CDR3 spans 16 amino acids.

This chain joins TRBV11-2 and TRBJ2-1, with 11 bases fitting TRBD2. V was pared by 6 bases and J by 9 bases, with 13 bases of the junction left unmatched. From germline, CDR1 is SGHAT and CDR2 FQNNGV. The CDR3 extends over 16 amino acids. CDR3 DNA sequence: TGTGCCAGCAGTTACATAGCGGGGGGGCCGTTGGGTGAGCAGTTCTTC. Translation gives CASSYIAGGPLGEQFF.

The rearrangement joins TRBV28 to TRBJ2-3; 7 bases match TRBD2. The germline CDR1 and CDR2 sequences are MDHEN and SYDVKM. The length of the CDR3 is 15 residues. With 6 bases clipped from V and 0 bases from J, the junction kept 6 bases outside the gene matches. CDR3 in amino acids: CASSRSGKSTDTQYF. The CDR3 DNA reads as TGTGCCAGCAGCCGAAGCGGGAAAAGCACAGATACGCAGTATTTT. Supplemented by reference TRBV28 and TRBJ2-3, the full variable domain reads DVKVTQSSRYLVKRTGEKVFLECVQDMDHENMFWYRQDPGLGLRLIYFSYDVKMKEKGDIPEGYSVSREKKERFSLILESASTNQTSMYLCASSRSGKSTDTQYFGPGTRLTVL.